These 7 T cell receptor beta chains were all obtained from the same sample, sequenced in a study of blood T cells in healthy people across ages (dated by TCRdb to 2013 to 2016). Libraries came from 5' RACE. The reads were generated on an Illumina HiSeq 2500. A second PCR of roughly 7 to 11 cycles was performed with a sample-barcoded 5' primer and a J-beta primer mix. TCRdb trimmed the raw reads at Q25, called clones with MiXCR and kept productive beta chains. Entries that share a CDR3 protein sequence are merged under the most common genes and DNA. This sample has hundreds of thousands of distinct CDR3 sequences in its table, and approximately 44% of those were observed once. Approximately 19% of the sample is held by the ten biggest clonotypes. The sample consisted of blood. These receptors all stem from a man between 60 and 75 years old in good health.

The genes are TRBV6-1 and TRBJ1-1; TRBD1 matches 7 bases. The CDR3 contains 15 residues. V was pared by 0 bases and J by 6 bases, with 7 bases of the junction left unmatched. In germline, CDR1 is MNHNS, CDR2 SASEGT. The CDR3 loop is CASSEAWTGQSEAFF. The CDR3 bases are TGTGCCAGCAGTGAAGCCTGGACAGGCCAATCTGAAGCTTTCTTT.

This clonotype was detected ten times or more. The J gene is TRBJ2-1, the V gene TRBV9, with TRBD1 as a possible D gene (5 bases). V was pared by 0 bases and J by 0 bases, with 7 bases between. CDR3 length: 15 residues. CDR1 and CDR2 (germline): SGDLS, YYNGEE. In DNA, the CDR3 is TGTGCCAGCAGCGTAGACAGGAGCTCCTACAATGAGCAGTTCTTC. Its translation is CASSVDRSSYNEQFF.

Note on this clonotype: The junction departs from the called germline gene at one end, perhaps through a read error. The genes are TRBV18 and TRBJ2-6; no clear D. The CDR3 is made up of 17 amino acids. The germline V gene encodes CDR1 KGHSH and CDR2 LQKENI. The CDR3 here is CASSPANSLSRANVLTF. DNA of the CDR3: TGTGCCAGCTCACCGGCAAACAGCCTCTCTAGGGCCAACGTCCTGACTTTC.

The chain's CDR3 is CASSLGGISSTDTQYF. As DNA, the CDR3 is TGTGCCAGCTCATTGGGAGGGATTTCTAGCACAGATACGCAGTATTTT. The genes are TRBV27 and TRBJ2-3, with TRBD2 identical over 7 bases. The CDR3 consists of 16 residues. Germline trimming cut 8 bases from V and 0 bases from J; bases unmatched to any gene: 11. Looked up from germline, CDR1 is MNHEY and CDR2 is SMNVEV (reference sequence).

The gene calls are TRBV7-3 and TRBJ2-4, with D perhaps being TRBD1 or TRBD2 (6 bases each). The CDR3 sequence is 14 residues long. Deletions cut 1 base from V and 15 bases from J, with 19 bases between. In germline, CDR1 is SGHTA, CDR2 FQGTGA. CDR3 coding DNA: TGTGCCAGCAGCTTAATAGGGGGGCCCCCGCGTTGGTACTTC. Amino acids: CASSLIGGPPRWYF.

This chain links TRBV21-1 with TRBJ2-2; TRBD2 reflects the table's D call only, with no check against the DNA. TRBV21-1 is a pseudogene segment. This CDR3 region has 17 residues. CDR3 sequence reads: CASSKEKRTENTGELFF. The CDR3 coding sequence is TGTGCCAGCAGCAAAGAGAAGAGGACTGAGAACACCGGGGAGCTGTTTTTT.

In this sample, this clonotype turned up a few times. In nucleotides, the CDR3 is TGTGCCAGCAGCTTAGCGCCTCGGACTAGCGGGCTGAATGAGCAGTTCTTC. It specifies CASSLAPRTSGLNEQFF. The chain recombines TRBV7-2 with TRBJ2-1; 11 positions agree with TRBD2. Looked up from germline, CDR1 is SGHTA and CDR2 is FQGNSA. CDR3 length equals 17 residues. J lost 7 bases, V lost 0 bases, and 8 bases had no gene match.